The clone carrying this T cell receptor beta chain was counted many times. Its antigen is as yet unknown. The data derive from a study of T cells in Graves' hyperthyroidism and ophthalmopathy. Study summary: Peripheral blood was acquired at first diagnosis, ahead of any therapy whatsoever. Study conclusions and caveats: Ophthalmopathy and stable hyperthyroidism were separated by a 13 V-J model.

The diagnoses drew upon clinical symptoms, serum thyroxine and TRAb, thyroid ultrasound and orbital computed tomography. Germline V lookup: CDR1 SGHAT, CDR2 FQNNGV. The CDR3 sequence is 18 residues long. Trimming shortened V by 1 base and J by 5 bases, and 24 bases separated the two germline ends. Regions amplified from RNA transcripts were the TCR beta CDR3 regions. HTBI primers were the set used in a first-round RT-PCR of the TCR CDR3. TCRdb called the multiplex PCR reads again in MiXCR, with one record for every CDR3 protein. In the table there are 350,000 to 450,000 distinct CDR3 sequences, roughly an eighth of which are singletons.

This TCR was sampled from a man aged 50-60 years with Graves' ophthalmopathy. The material sequenced was blood. The gene calls are TRBV11-2 and TRBJ2-7; D is possibly TRBD2 (6 bases). CDR3 DNA: TGTGCCAGCAGCTTAGGGCCCGGGGGAGCGATCGTTGGACACGAGCAGTACTTC. It codes for CASSLGPGGAIVGHEQYF.